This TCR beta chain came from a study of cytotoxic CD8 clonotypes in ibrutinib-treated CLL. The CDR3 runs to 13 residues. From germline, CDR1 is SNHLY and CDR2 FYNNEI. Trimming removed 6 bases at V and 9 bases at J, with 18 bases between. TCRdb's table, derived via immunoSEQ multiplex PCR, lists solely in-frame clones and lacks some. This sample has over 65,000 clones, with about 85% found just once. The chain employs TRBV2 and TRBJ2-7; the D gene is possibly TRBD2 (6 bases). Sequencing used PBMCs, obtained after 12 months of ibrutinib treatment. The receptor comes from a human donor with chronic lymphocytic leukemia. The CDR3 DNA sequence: TGTGCCAGCAGACCCCCCCTCCTAGCGCCGCAGTACTTC. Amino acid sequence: CASRPPLLAPQYF.